This T cell receptor beta chain was sequenced for a study of T cells in Graves' hyperthyroidism and ophthalmopathy. The CDR3 runs 15 residues. The V end lost 4 bases, the J end lost 0 bases, and 10 bases lay between the germline ends. Germline loops: CDR1 SGHRS, CDR2 YFSETQ. Amplification yielded TCR beta CDR3 regions, with RNA transcripts as the source. HTBI primers were employed in a first-round RT-PCR of the TCR CDR3. From the multiplex PCR reads, TCRdb called clonotypes with MiXCR, one entry per CDR3 protein. The sample contains more than 500,000 distinct CDR3 sequences, about 16% of which appear only once. This clonotype appeared a few times.

Sequenced sample: blood. This TCR derives from a woman aged 25 to 39 with Graves' ophthalmopathy. V is TRBV5-1 and J is TRBJ2-2; no reliable D call. CDR3 protein: CASSPVGSNTGELFF. The CDR3 region has the DNA TGCGCCAGCAGCCCCGTGGGGTCGAACACCGGGGAGCTGTTTTTT.